This T cell receptor beta chain was recovered during a study of cytomegalovirus exposure and HLA in healthy donors. At the level of the study: Prior work identified some 120 million unique TCR beta sequences in 150 million to 200 million T cells. Unique TCRs from HLA-typed donors, 70 million to 85 million of them, were held in an early data release. Study-level findings and limits: According to reports, the classifier identified cytomegalovirus status with high specificity and sensitivity. The Asian-associated ancestry cluster reportedly had fewer N-insertions than the approximately 700-donor mean in a later analysis.

The table lists this clone with a count of one. The antigen is unknown. PCR was performed using 60 Vbeta and 13 Jbeta primers. Libraries were prepared by immunoSEQ multiplex PCR; TCRdb keeps only in-frame clonotypes and omits some of them. The sample lists 120,000 to 150,000 clones, approximately 79% occurring once. Trimming shortened V by 1 base and J by 10 bases, and 16 bases separated the two germline ends. Germline CDR1 is LNHNV and CDR2 is YYDKDF (reference sequence). The CDR3 has 15 residues. Sequencing was done on a sample of PBMCs. V is TRBV15 and J is TRBJ1-4; weak D call: TRBD1 (6 bases). The TCR comes from a woman in her 30s in good health and CMV-seronegative. CDR3 sequence: CATSRGRGAGAKLFF. The CDR3 DNA is TGTGCCACCAGCAGAGGTCGGGGGGCGGGCGCAAAACTGTTTTTT.